One T cell receptor (beta chain) is described in this entry. How the authors handled the data: Amplifying reference gene primers gave estimates of nucleated cell counts. Sequenced by immunoSEQ multiplex PCR; TCRdb stores in-frame clones only, minus some. V and J calls and clone size follow that table, whereas D and trimming were derived from the DNA. The sample carries some 45,000 clones, approximately 86% recorded once. The sample belongs to a study of blood T cell repertoires in COVID-19. Study-wide background: Some COVID-19 samples were acute and others convalescent; all came from the United States, Italy and Spain. Sample material is recorded as cDNA or gDNA derived from T cells, B-cell-depleted T cells, or PBMCs.

V was shortened by 5 bases and J by 7 bases, with 11 bases between the two germline ends. This CDR3 contains 12 residues. Germline CDR1 and CDR2: MDHEN and SYDVKM. The clonotype originates from a woman aged 80 or older with acute or convalescent COVID-19. The J gene is TRBJ1-2, the V gene TRBV28, with D unclear. The sequenced material came from peripheral blood. The CDR3 region is CASSLGRPGYTF. The CDR3 nucleotides are TGTGCCAGCAGTCTCGGGAGGCCTGGCTACACCTTC.